This T cell receptor beta chain came from a study of T cell responses to AZD1222 COVID-19 vaccine. Study as a whole: Both about-4-week and about-12-week second-dose recipients were combined. Overall study findings and caveats: The number of AZD1222 recipients seropositive at baseline was only 5 to 7. Variant regions that are unmutated are reportedly the target of nearly half of spike-specific TCRs. Clonal diversity may have been underestimated, and the donors were mostly white British, with more females than males.

Turning to this clone: The antigen is not known.

Trimming took off 4 bases at V and 2 bases at J, with 8 bases between the two ends. The CDR3 runs 13 residues. Germline assignment: CDR1 MDHEN and CDR2 SYDVKM. Sequenced by immunoSEQ multiplex PCR; TCRdb stores in-frame clones only, minus some. Seen here are 200,000 to 300,000 clones, more than 85% observed once, and the top ten hold roughly 0.5%. This receptor was obtained from an adult in good health. V usage is TRBV28 and J usage is TRBJ1-2; tentative D call: TRBD1 (5 bases). This specimen consisted of peripheral blood, obtained on day 0 of AZD1222 vaccination. The CDR3 sequence is CASSSGANYGYTF. The DNA of the CDR3 is TGTGCCAGCAGTTCCGGGGCCAACTATGGCTACACCTTC.